The clone carrying this T cell receptor beta chain has only one observation. The sample is drawn from a study of cytomegalovirus exposure and HLA in healthy donors. Amplification used 60 Vbeta primers and 13 Jbeta primers. Repertoires were generated with immunoSEQ multiplex PCR, while TCRdb's copy carries only in-frame clones and drops some. The table lists roughly 150,000 clones, approximately 88% of them singletons. Trimming left V 3 bases short and J 7 bases short, with 13 bases between. Germline CDR1 is MNHEY and CDR2 is SMNVEV (reference sequence). The CDR3 totals 14 residues. The source material was PBMCs. The sequence was obtained from a boy between 2 and 10 years old in good health and CMV-seronegative. The chain carries TRBV27 and TRBJ2-1; TRBD1 might be the D (5 bases). DNA of the CDR3: TGTGCCAGCAGTTTCGGTTCAGGGTCGAATGAGCAGTTCTTC. Translated: CASSFGSGSNEQFF.